The sequence of this T cell receptor beta chain was determined in a study of blood T cell repertoires in COVID-19. The CDR3 is 13 amino acids. V lost 3 bases to trimming and J lost 9 bases, with 9 bases between them. Germline V CDR1 and CDR2: KGHSH, LQKENI. Sequencing was performed with immunoSEQ multiplex PCR; in TCRdb, only in-frame clones are kept and a portion is missing. Of roughly 62,000 clones listed, approximately 80% are singletons. The receptor's source is a man aged 60-69 years with acute or convalescent COVID-19. The sequenced sample consisted of peripheral blood. The chain joins TRBV18 to TRBJ1-6; D is unresolved. The CDR3 is CASSPLEGSPLHF. The CDR3 coding sequence is TGTGCCAGCTCACCCTTGGAGGGTTCACCCCTCCACTTT. The full variable domain, completed using reference TRBV18 and TRBJ1-6, is NAGVMQNPRHLVRRRGQEARLRCSPMKGHSHVYWYRQLPEEGLKFMVYLQKENIIDESGMPKERFSAEFPKEGPSILRIQQVVRGDSAAYFCASSPLEGSPLHFGNGTRLTVT.